This TCR beta chain came from a study of shared clonotypes between healthy human individuals. The overall study: CD4 naive cells filled three plates per donor, CD4 memory three, CD8 naive two and CD8 memory one.

As regards this clone: Antigen: not known.

The CDR3 contains 15 residues. V shed 5 bases and J 6 bases; nucleotides not matched to a gene: 9. The germline CDR1 and CDR2 sequences are SEHNR and FQNEAQ (reference sequence). None of the donors, who were healthy HIV-negative adults, had recently had acute infections or vaccinations. The CD4+ fraction was divided into a CD45RA+ naive subset and a CD45RA-negative memory subset. Study-wide results and caveats: Blood was the sole source, and tissue repertoires probably differ.

Clones were read by immunoSEQ multiplex PCR, and TCRdb kept only the in-frame ones, dropping some. Among about 2,500,000 clones listed, more than 80% were seen once. The rearrangement uses TRBV7-9 and TRBJ1-5; TRBD1 aligns across 8 bases. The receptor was isolated from a man aged 18 to 30 in good health. The sequenced sample consisted of naive CD4+ T cells sorted from blood. Subset noted: CD45RA+ positively selected. As DNA, the CDR3 is TGTGCCAGCAGCCACTCGGACAGGGAGGGTCAGCCCCAGCATTTT. Translating it yields CASSHSDREGQPQHF. Together with reference TRBV7-9 and TRBJ1-5, the CDR3 gives the full variable domain: DTGVSQNPRHKITKRGQNVTFRCDPISEHNRLYWYRQTLGQGPEFLTYFQNEAQLEKSRLLSDRFSAERPKGSFSTLEIQRTEQGDSAMYLCASSHSDREGQPQHFGDGTRLSIL.